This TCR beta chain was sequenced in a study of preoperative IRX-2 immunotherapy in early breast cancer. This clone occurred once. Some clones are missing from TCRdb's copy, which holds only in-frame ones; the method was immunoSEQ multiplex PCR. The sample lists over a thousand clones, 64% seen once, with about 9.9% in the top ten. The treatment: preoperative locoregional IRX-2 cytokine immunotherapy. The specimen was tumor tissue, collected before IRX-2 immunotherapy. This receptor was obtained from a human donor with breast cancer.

CDR3 region: CASSLINRGLSNTEAFF. CDR3 DNA: TGTGCCAGCAGCTTAATAAACAGGGGCCTTTCGAACACTGAAGCTTTCTTT. This chain uses TRBV11-3 with TRBJ1-1; 7 positions agree with TRBD1. The CDR3 is 17 amino acids. The germline CDR1 and CDR2 sequences are SGHNT and YENEEA. V was pared by 2 bases and J by 1 base, with 10 bases of the junction left unmatched. Using reference TRBV11-3 and TRBJ1-1 for the parts outside the CDR3, the full variable domain is EAGVVQSPRYKIIEKKQPVAFWCNPISGHNTLYWYLQNLGQGPELLIRYENEEAVDDSQLPKDRFSAERLKGVDSTLKIQPAELGDSAVYLCASSLINRGLSNTEAFFGQGTRLTVV.